Included here is one T cell receptor (beta chain) sequence, with context. Its matching antigen is unknown. This sample is part of a study of OX40 agonist ivuxolimab in advanced cancers. Overall study results and limits: The CD4+ and CD8+ T cells in the blood had expanded clonally by week 6 at 0.1 to 3.0 mg/kg.

This table comes from immunoSEQ multiplex PCR, and its TCRdb copy is limited to in-frame clones, with some not included. The data show tens of thousands of clones, about 88% seen once. Germline CDR1 reads SGHVS; CDR2 reads FNYEAQ. V lost 6 bases and J 2 bases, leaving 13 bases between the germline ends. This CDR3 is 15 amino acids long. Researchers took blood at baseline, on cycle 4 day 1, and on cycle 7 day 1. Sequencing used CD4+ or CD8+ T cells sorted from blood, obtained in a trial of the OX40 agonist ivuxolimab. This TCR was sampled from an adult with an advanced solid tumor such as melanoma, head and neck, liver or kidney cancer. V is TRBV7-6 and J is TRBJ2-2; maybe TRBD2 (6 bases). The CDR3 region is CASSHGGTNTGELFF. The CDR3 DNA is TGTGCCAGCAGTCACGGGGGAACAAACACCGGGGAGCTGTTTTTT.